One and the same sample provided the 4 T cell receptor beta chains below, sequenced in a study of Graves' ophthalmopathy and Graves' hyperthyroidism. Amplifying from RNA transcripts, the study obtained TCR beta CDR3 regions. First-round RT-PCR used HTBI primers; second-round multiplex PCR followed. Via MiXCR, TCRdb re-called the multiplex PCR reads, giving one row per CDR3 protein. The sample has 450,000 to 600,000 distinct CDR3 sequences, 35% to 40% seen once. The sequenced sample consisted of peripheral blood or thyroid tissue (not recorded which). The receptors originated from an adult man with Graves' hyperthyroidism.

V gene TRBV10-2 combines with J gene TRBJ1-1; 7 nucleotides agree with TRBD1. The junction had 5 bases not matched to a gene; V was cut back by 6 bases and J by 10 bases. Looked up from germline, CDR1 is WSHSY and CDR2 is SAAADI. This CDR3 is built from 11 residues. The CDR3 region has the DNA TGCGCCAGCAGGACAGGGTCTTCAGCTTTCTTT. This codes for CASRTGSSAFF.

This clonotype has ten or more counts. The gene calls are TRBV19 and TRBJ2-5, with 10 bases lining up with TRBD1. Germline V lookup: CDR1 LNHDA, CDR2 SQIVND (reference sequence). The CDR3 has 12 residues. V lost 7 bases and J lost 5; bases outside the gene matches: 1. CDR3: CASTDRGETQYF. CDR3 DNA sequence: TGTGCCAGTACGGACAGGGGGGAGACCCAGTACTTC.

This clonotype was counted ten times or more. The J gene is TRBJ1-1, the V gene TRBV6-1; tentatively, D is TRBD1 (5 bases). Germline V gives CDR1 MNHNS, CDR2 SASEGT. The CDR3 totals 13 residues. Trimming cost V 8 bases and J 2 bases, with 12 bases left between them. This chain's CDR3 is CASLNQGNTEAFF. In DNA, the CDR3 is TGTGCCAGCTTGAACCAGGGAAACACTGAAGCTTTCTTT.

This clonotype came up many times. This chain connects TRBV5-5 to TRBJ2-2, with 7 bases fitting TRBD1. Per germline, CDR1 SGHKS and CDR2 YYEKEE (reference sequence). V was clipped by 4 bases and J by 4 bases; unmatched bases: 7. The CDR3 extends over 15 amino acids. This chain's CDR3 is CASSGDRAVTGELFF. The DNA of the CDR3 is TGTGCCAGCAGCGGCGACAGGGCGGTCACCGGGGAGCTGTTTTTT.